The 19 T cell receptor beta chains listed next were all sequenced from one sample in a study of PD-1 blockade in classical Hodgkin lymphoma (dated by TCRdb to 2020 to 2022). Sample time point, as interpreted from the label and publication: cycle 4 day 1 (C4D1), after less than seven weeks of nivolumab. Relapse after autologous stem cell transplantation had occurred in all trial patients, and cohorts A, B and C were distinguished by prior brentuximab vedotin exposure. Using a Miltenyi CD4+ T cell isolation kit, CD4+ T cells were purified from thawed PBMCs through magnetic negative selection. Library preparation used the immunoSEQ multiplex PCR assay. Sourced from immuneACCESS, this table was stored by TCRdb with only in-frame sequences that have V and J called. A share of the clones is absent; for the studies checked, an unresolved V gene accounts for under half, and the remainder has no known explanation. The sample has 9,500 to 13,000 clones on record, about 74% of them singletons. The top ten clones comprise 3.3% of the sample.

The sequencing used CD4+ T cells from blood, collected before the fourth cycle of nivolumab. Receptor source: a human donor with classical Hodgkin lymphoma.

J is TRBJ1-1 and V is TRBV27; D might be TRBD1 (5 bases). This CDR3 is built from 14 residues. V dropped 5 bases and J dropped 1 base, with 11 bases sitting between them. The germline V gene encodes CDR1 MNHEY and CDR2 SMNVEV (reference sequence). The CDR3, as DNA: TGTGCCAGCAGTAAAGACAGAGGGAACACTGAAGCTTTCTTT. Its protein is CASSKDRGNTEAFF.

This clone was seen a single time. The chain combines TRBV7-8 with TRBJ2-5; D is perhaps TRBD2 (5 bases). Trimming took off 1 base at V and 7 bases at J, with 10 bases between the two ends. There are 13 residues in the CDR3. Germline-derived CDR1 and CDR2 are SGHVS and FQNEAQ. CDR3 region: CASSLGGEGTQYF. CDR3 sequence (DNA): TGTGCCAGCAGCTTAGGCGGTGAGGGGACCCAGTACTTC.

CDR3 loop: CASSPPTGENTGELFF. The CDR3 DNA reads as TGTGCCAGCTCACCCCCGACAGGGGAGAACACCGGGGAGCTGTTTTTT. This chain uses TRBV18 with TRBJ2-2; 8 nucleotides line up with TRBD1. J gave up 1 base and V 3 bases, and 4 bases lay outside the gene matches. Per the germline V gene, CDR1 is KGHSH and CDR2 is LQKENI. The CDR3 consists of 16 residues.

This chain uses TRBV16 with TRBJ1-1, with D unclear. This CDR3 comprises 11 residues. Per the germline V gene, CDR1 is KGHSY and CDR2 is FQNENV. V was pared by 2 bases and J by 8 bases, with 6 bases between. The CDR3 region is CASSQHIEAFF. The CDR3 bases are TGTGCCAGCAGCCAACATATCGAAGCTTTCTTT.

The chain employs TRBV4-1 and TRBJ2-7; D is ambiguous. From germline, CDR1 is MGHRA and CDR2 YSYEKL. There are 13 residues in the CDR3. V gave up 0 bases and J gave up 4 bases, with 7 bases separating them. The CDR3 DNA reads TGCGCCAGCAGCCAAGAAAGGGAATACGAGCAGTACTTC. It is translated as CASSQEREYEQYF.

This clone was counted between two and nine times. The chain employs TRBV28 and TRBJ1-2; 7 positions agree with TRBD1. Germline loops: CDR1 MDHEN, CDR2 SYDVKM. The CDR3 extends over 13 amino acids. The junction had 6 bases not matched to a gene; V was cut back by 6 bases and J by 5 bases. CDR3 region: CASRTGSWYGYTF. CDR3 bases: TGTGCCAGCAGGACAGGGTCGTGGTATGGCTACACCTTC.

V gene TRBV7-7 combines with J gene TRBJ2-5; D unclear. The CDR3 contains 16 residues. With 5 bases removed from V and 1 base from J, the gap between germline ends came to 17 bases. Germline V gene data show CDR1 as SSHAT and CDR2 as FNYEAQ (reference sequence). The CDR3 DNA is TGTGCCAGCAGCCTTGGCCTTCGGTGGGTCCAAGAGACCCAGTACTTC. This translates into CASSLGLRWVQETQYF.

The rearrangement links TRBV25-1 to TRBJ2-7; no clear D gene. CDR3 size: 14 residues. Per the germline V gene, CDR1 is MGHDK and CDR2 is SYGVNS. The V and J ends lost 1 base and 5 bases respectively, with 12 bases between them. The CDR3, as DNA: TGTGCCAGCAGTGAATCCATTTCTCCCCACGAGCAGTACTTC. Protein: CASSESISPHEQYF.

The J gene is TRBJ2-5, the V gene TRBV7-9; 7 bases map to TRBD1. Losses at the gene ends were 0 bases for V and 4 bases for J; bases not matched to a gene: 5. Per the germline V gene, CDR1 is SEHNR and CDR2 is FQNEAQ (reference sequence). The CDR3 has 15 residues. The CDR3 coding sequence is TGTGCCAGCAGCTTAGCTACAGGGGTGGGAGAGACCCAGTACTTC. It translates to CASSLATGVGETQYF. Full variable domain (rest looked up from reference TRBV7-9 and TRBJ2-5): DTGVSQNPRHKITKRGQNVTFRCDPISEHNRLYWYRQTLGQGPEFLTYFQNEAQLEKSRLLSDRFSAERPKGSFSTLEIQRTEQGDSAMYLCASSLATGVGETQYFGPGTRLLVL.

The chain is built from TRBV10-2 and TRBJ2-2, with D uncertain. The CDR3 has 16 residues. CDR1 and CDR2 (germline): WSHSY, SAAADI. Trimming shortened V by 0 bases and J by 5 bases, and 13 bases separated the two germline ends. CDR3: CASSESAYLGTGELFF. The DNA for the CDR3 is TGCGCCAGCAGTGAGTCAGCGTATCTGGGTACCGGGGAGCTGTTTTTT.

The chain employs TRBV18 and TRBJ1-2; D remains ambiguous. This CDR3 is built from 11 residues. Deletions cut 3 bases from V and 4 bases from J, with 3 bases between. The germline gives CDR1 KGHSH, CDR2 LQKENI. CDR3 protein: CASSPGYGYTF. Written as DNA, the CDR3 is TGTGCCAGCTCACCGGGCTATGGCTACACCTTC.

The chain joins TRBV7-2 to TRBJ2-3, with TRBD2 identical over 13 bases. CDR3 length: 16 residues. Trimming took 2 bases from V and 4 from J; bases not matched to a gene: 3. Germline V lookup: CDR1 SGHTA, CDR2 FQGNSA. CDR3 region: CASSLRLAGGADTQYF. CDR3 in DNA: TGTGCCAGCAGCTTACGACTAGCGGGAGGCGCAGATACGCAGTATTTT.

The genes are TRBV5-4 and TRBJ2-7; 12 nucleotides align to TRBD2. CDR1 and CDR2 (germline): SGHNT, YYREEE (reference sequence). Trimming removed 4 bases from V and 9 bases from J; junction bases left unmatched: 11. The length of the CDR3 is 15 residues. For the CDR3, the DNA is TGTGCCAGCAGCGTTACCGGGACTAGCGGGCATCCGCAGTACTTC. It yields the protein CASSVTGTSGHPQYF.

This clone was seen only once. The J gene is TRBJ2-1, the V gene TRBV9, with a weak D call TRBD1 (5 bases). Trimming shortened V by 0 bases and J by 8 bases, and 12 bases separated the two germline ends. The CDR3 consists of 14 residues. The germline gives CDR1 SGDLS, CDR2 YYNGEE. The CDR3 here is CASSVAGLGHEQFF. CDR3 sequence (DNA): TGTGCCAGCAGCGTAGCGGGCCTGGGGCATGAGCAGTTCTTC. Full variable domain (missing parts from reference TRBV9 and TRBJ2-1): DSGVTQTPKHLITATGQRVTLRCSPRSGDLSVYWYQQSLDQGLQFLIQYYNGEERAKGNILERFSAQQFPDLHSELNLSSLELGDSALYFCASSVAGLGHEQFFGPGTRLTVL.

The V and J genes are TRBV6-4 and TRBJ2-1, with TRBD2 identical over 7 bases. Germline CDR1 and CDR2: MRHNA and SNTAGT. The junction had 11 bases not matched to a gene; V was cut back by 6 bases and J by 9 bases. The CDR3 extends over 14 amino acids. In DNA, the CDR3 is TGTGCCAGCAGACGGGACGGCTGGGGGGGTGAGCAGTTCTTC. Protein sequence: CASRRDGWGGEQFF.

This clone was counted once. This chain connects TRBV5-1 to TRBJ2-1; D gene ambiguous. The length of the CDR3 is 12 residues. CDR1 SGHRS and CDR2 YFSETQ come from the germline V gene. Between the trimmed V and J ends, which lost 0 bases and 10 bases, there was a span of 8 bases. The CDR3 coding sequence is TGCGCCAGCAGCTTGGCACGCCTAGAGCAGTTCTTC. This translates into CASSLARLEQFF.

The chain employs TRBV9 and TRBJ1-4; perhaps TRBD1 as D (5 bases). CDR3 size: 16 residues. Germline loops: CDR1 SGDLS, CDR2 YYNGEE. Trimming left V 4 bases short and J 1 base short, with 14 bases between. This chain's CDR3 is CASSPGTGRTNEKLFF. In nucleotides, the CDR3 is TGTGCCAGCAGCCCCGGGACGGGGCGAACTAATGAAAAACTGTTTTTT.

The sample holds a few counts of this clone. The genes are TRBV2 and TRBJ2-7; 9 nucleotides line up with TRBD1. V was clipped by 6 bases and J by 2 bases; unmatched bases: 8. This CDR3 comprises 15 residues. Looked up from germline, CDR1 is SNHLY and CDR2 is FYNNEI. In nucleotides, the CDR3 is TGTGCCAGCAGGCCCTCGGGACAGGGCACCTACGAGCAGTACTTC. Translating gives CASRPSGQGTYEQYF.

The rearrangement uses TRBV6-1 and TRBJ2-1, with 9 bases matching TRBD2. Per germline, CDR1 MNHNS and CDR2 SASEGT. This CDR3 region has 14 residues. CDR3 sequence: CGLSREGSYNEQFF. CDR3 DNA sequence: TGTGGACTTTCGCGGGAGGGCTCCTACAATGAGCAGTTCTTC.